These 28 T cell receptor beta chains originate from one sample sequenced in a study of blood T cell repertoires in COVID-19. Repertoires were generated with immunoSEQ multiplex PCR, while TCRdb's copy carries only in-frame clones and drops some. This sample carries about 190,000 clones, 65% to 85% of them seen once, and the ten largest clones take more than 2.5%. Sequenced material: PBMCs or T cells enriched from blood (not recorded which). These receptors originate from a woman aged 25 to 39 who had recovered from COVID-19.

The J gene is TRBJ1-1, the V gene TRBV6-5; D possibly corresponds to TRBD1 (6 bases). CDR1 and CDR2 (germline): MNHEY, SVGAGI. Trimming removed 6 bases from V and 12 bases from J, with 14 bases in between. The CDR3 sequence is 11 residues long. The CDR3 region is CASSQGPVTFF. CDR3 nucleotide sequence: TGTGCCAGCAGCCAGGGGCCGGTTACTTTCTTT.

This sequence joins TRBV6-5 and TRBJ2-1; 9 bases line up with TRBD1. This CDR3 is 14 amino acids long. CDR1 and CDR2 (germline): MNHEY, SVGAGI. J gave up 9 bases and V 4 bases, and 7 bases lay outside the gene matches. CDR3 in DNA: TGTGCCAGCAGTTTATACAGGGGGCCGAGTGAGCAGTTCTTC. Translation: CASSLYRGPSEQFF.

The V gene is TRBV19, the J gene TRBJ1-2, with 9 bases aligning to TRBD1. This CDR3 is 14 amino acids long. V trimming: 9 bases; J trimming: 3 bases; junction bases outside the gene matches: 8. Germline V CDR1 and CDR2: LNHDA, SQIVND (reference sequence). The CDR3 reads CASLGRDRDYGYTF. The CDR3 DNA reads TGTGCCAGCCTAGGGCGGGACAGGGACTATGGCTACACCTTC.

This chain links TRBV6-5 with TRBJ1-2, with 8 positions matching TRBD1. This CDR3 has 15 amino acids. From germline, CDR1 is MNHEY and CDR2 SVGAGI. V was pared by 1 base and J by 4 bases, with 5 bases of the junction left unmatched. The CDR3 sequence is CASSYFDRGGYGYTF. The CDR3 nucleotides read TGTGCCAGCAGTTACTTCGACAGGGGTGGCTATGGCTACACCTTC.

This chain links TRBV7-3 with TRBJ2-5; TRBD1 matches 7 bases. CDR3 length equals 16 residues. Germline CDR1 SGHTA, CDR2 FQGTGA. V shed 5 bases, J shed 2 bases, and the junction held 11 bases outside the gene matches. For the CDR3, the DNA is TGTGCCAGCAGCCCCGGGACAGTCCCGTTGCAAGAGACCCAGTACTTC. Amino acids: CASSPGTVPLQETQYF.

The chain uses TRBV24-1 and TRBJ2-1; D might be TRBD2 (5 bases). The V and J ends lost 5 bases and 0 bases respectively, with 13 bases between them. The CDR3 length is 16 residues. Germline CDR1 KGHDR, CDR2 SFDVKD. CDR3 coding DNA: TGTGCCACCAGTGGCCAGACTGGGAGCTCCTACAATGAGCAGTTCTTC. Amino acid sequence: CATSGQTGSSYNEQFF.

This clone is a singleton in its sample. This rearrangement joins TRBV30 to TRBJ2-7; 9 bases match TRBD1. CDR3 length: 15 residues. Germline V gene sequence: CDR1 GTSNPN, CDR2 SVGIG (reference sequence). Trimming at V came to 4 bases and at J to 5 bases, leaving 12 bases not matched to a gene. The CDR3 bases are TGTGCCTGGACCATAGCACAGGGGGCTTCGAACGAGCAGTACTTC. This sequence encodes CAWTIAQGASNEQYF.

The chain has TRBV25-1 and TRBJ1-3; a weak D match, TRBD1 (6 bases). The V end was cut by 4 bases, the J end by 0 bases, with 16 bases between. Looked up from germline, CDR1 is MGHDK and CDR2 is SYGVNS. This CDR3 is 17 amino acids long. Written as DNA, the CDR3 is TGTGCCAGCAGTGGATACGCGAGGGGGAGCTCTGGAAACACCATATATTTT. Protein product: CASSGYARGSSGNTIYF.

On this clone itself: The junction differs from germline at one of its ends, possibly a read error. The chain uses TRBV7-3 and TRBJ2-3; TRBD2 aligns across 8 bases. The germline CDR1 and CDR2 sequences are SGHTA and FQGTGA. This CDR3 is 15 amino acids long. CDR3 protein: CASSHGAGGTDTQYF. CDR3 DNA: TGTGCCAGCAGCCACGGGGCGGGAGGCACCGATACGCAGTATTTT.

The chain carries TRBV19 and TRBJ1-2; 7 bases match TRBD1. In germline, CDR1 is LNHDA, CDR2 SQIVND (reference sequence). This CDR3 comprises 12 residues. With V trimmed by 10 bases and J by 2 bases, 4 bases remained unmatched. The CDR3: CATLGQNYGYTF. The CDR3, as DNA: TGTGCCACCCTGGGACAGAACTATGGCTACACCTTC.

This clone was seen more than once but under ten times. The CDR3 bases are TGTGCCAGCAGCTCCGGACTAGCGGGGGTCGGAGAGACCCAGTACTTC. This gives the protein CASSSGLAGVGETQYF. The chain employs TRBV3-1 (or the pseudogene TRBV3-2) and TRBJ2-5; 13 bases fit TRBD2. CDR1 is LGHDT, CDR2 YNNKEL, per germline (reference sequence). V trimming: 5 bases; J trimming: 4 bases; junction bases outside the gene matches: 7. The CDR3 has 16 residues.

V and J are TRBV3-1 (or the pseudogene TRBV3-2) and TRBJ2-5, with 10 bases fitting TRBD2. J lost 5 bases, V lost 5 bases, and 8 bases had no gene match. The CDR3 is made up of 15 amino acids. Germline V CDR1 and CDR2: LGHDT, YNNKEL (reference sequence). The CDR3 DNA reads as TGTGCCAGCAGCACAAGCGGGAGGGCCGATGAGACCCAGTACTTC. This sequence encodes CASSTSGRADETQYF.

The CDR3: CASSTDLDRAYGYTF. CDR3 nucleotide sequence: TGCGCCAGCAGCACAGACCTGGACAGGGCCTATGGCTACACCTTC. V and J are TRBV5-1 and TRBJ1-2, with 8 bases matching TRBD1. J gave up 4 bases and V 4 bases, and 9 bases lay outside the gene matches. This CDR3 is 15 amino acids long. CDR1 SGHRS and CDR2 YFSETQ come from the germline V gene.

Only one count was recorded for this clone. The chain uses TRBV5-4 and TRBJ2-1; 10 nucleotides line up with TRBD2. Germline V gives CDR1 SGHNT, CDR2 YYREEE (reference sequence). The CDR3 loop spans 14 amino acids. The junction had 8 bases not matched to a gene; V was cut back by 4 bases and J by 10 bases. The CDR3 protein is CASSPARTSGEQFF. The DNA for the CDR3 is TGTGCCAGCAGCCCCGCACGGACTAGCGGAGAGCAGTTCTTC.

The rearrangement links TRBV5-1 to TRBJ1-2; the D gene is possibly TRBD1 (6 bases). Looked up from germline, CDR1 is SGHRS and CDR2 is YFSETQ. This CDR3 has 17 amino acids. The V and J ends lost 0 bases and 2 bases respectively, with 17 bases between them. The CDR3 region has the DNA TGCGCCAGCAGCTTGGTCCAGGGGCGGGGGACAAACTATGGCTACACCTTC. Its translation: CASSLVQGRGTNYGYTF.

This chain links TRBV28 with TRBJ1-5; weak D call: TRBD1 (5 bases). V dropped 3 bases and J dropped 5 bases, with 11 bases sitting between them. The CDR3 spans 14 residues. CDR1 and CDR2 (germline): MDHEN, SYDVKM. Here the CDR3 reads CASSLGQVDQPQHF. CDR3 DNA sequence: TGTGCCAGCAGTTTGGGGCAGGTGGATCAGCCCCAGCATTTT.

The chain is built from TRBV19 and TRBJ1-1; D might be TRBD1 (5 bases). Germline values: CDR1 LNHDA, CDR2 SQIVND (reference sequence). The V gene lost 10 bases and the J gene lost 0 bases, with 12 bases spanning the gap. The CDR3 spans 13 residues. CDR3 loop: CATTTDMNTEAFF. The CDR3 region has the DNA TGTGCCACGACGACAGATATGAACACTGAAGCTTTCTTT.

The V call is TRBV11-2, the J call TRBJ1-1; D uncertain. Germline V gives CDR1 SGHAT, CDR2 FQNNGV. V gave up 0 bases and J gave up 6 bases, with 11 bases separating them. The CDR3 is 14 residues long. CDR3 loop: CASSLDWAGSEAFF. The CDR3 DNA reads TGTGCCAGCAGCTTAGATTGGGCGGGCTCTGAAGCTTTCTTT.

The V gene is TRBV25-1, the J gene TRBJ2-1; TRBD1 is a possible D gene (6 bases). CDR1 and CDR2 from the germline V gene are MGHDK and SYGVNS. V was pared by 4 bases and J by 1 base, with 14 bases between. The CDR3 runs 16 residues. The CDR3 is CASSADRSPSYNEQFF. CDR3 in DNA: TGTGCCAGCAGTGCCGACAGGTCCCCTTCCTACAATGAGCAGTTCTTC.

The V and J genes are TRBV28 and TRBJ1-1; 8 nucleotides align to TRBD1. Losses at the gene ends were 2 bases for V and 6 bases for J; bases not matched to a gene: 5. Germline-derived CDR1 and CDR2 are MDHEN and SYDVKM. The CDR3 is made up of 14 amino acids. The CDR3 loop reads CASSLRQGAAEAFF. The CDR3 nucleotides are TGTGCCAGCAGTTTAAGGCAGGGGGCGGCTGAAGCTTTCTTT. The full variable domain, in which reference TRBV28 and TRBJ1-1 provide the parts outside the CDR3, is DVKVTQSSRYLVKRTGEKVFLECVQDMDHENMFWYRQDPGLGLRLIYFSYDVKMKEKGDIPEGYSVSREKKERFSLILESASTNQTSMYLCASSLRQGAAEAFFGQGTRLTVV.

The chain recombines TRBV6-5 with TRBJ2-7; 8 bases match TRBD2. The ends lost 6 bases at V and 3 bases at J; junction bases unmatched: 7. Germline loops: CDR1 MNHEY, CDR2 SVGAGI. The CDR3 length is 14 residues. CDR3 in DNA: TGTGCCAGCAGCCCGCCCGGGAGGGTCTACGAGCAGTACTTC. Its protein is CASSPPGRVYEQYF.

The chain employs TRBV28 and TRBJ1-3; the match to TRBD1 covers 9 bases. CDR1 and CDR2 (germline): MDHEN, SYDVKM. This CDR3 is 15 amino acids long. V was pared by 5 bases and J by 4 bases, with 6 bases of the junction left unmatched. CDR3 in amino acids: CASSKTGGVGNTIYF. CDR3 in DNA: TGTGCCAGCAGTAAGACAGGGGGAGTCGGAAACACCATATATTTT.

This clone was recorded a few times. The chain links TRBV10-3 to TRBJ1-3; D uncertain. This CDR3 is 14 amino acids long. Germline loops: CDR1 ENHRY, CDR2 SYGVKD. Trimming took 7 bases from V and 0 from J, leaving 10 bases between them. CDR3: CAITPTSSGNTIYF. The DNA for the CDR3 is TGTGCCATCACCCCGACAAGCTCTGGAAACACCATATATTTT.

The chain is built from TRBV10-3 and TRBJ2-7, with D perhaps matching TRBD1 (5 bases). CDR3 length equals 12 residues. The germline V gene has CDR1 ENHRY and CDR2 SYGVKD. Trimming removed 10 bases from V and 4 bases from J, with 14 bases in between. The DNA for the CDR3 is TGTGCCACCTCAGGGATAGGTTACGAGCAGTACGTC. Its protein is CATSGIGYEQYV.

The chain employs TRBV28 and TRBJ2-1, with 10 bases lining up with TRBD1. After removal of 7 bases from V and 7 bases from J, the junction contained 7 bases not matched to a gene. Germline CDR1 and CDR2: MDHEN and SYDVKM. CDR3 length: 14 residues. CDR3 nucleotide sequence: TGTGCCAGCAACCGGGACAGGGGAGTTAATGAGCAGTTCTTC. Translation: CASNRDRGVNEQFF.

This clone was seen more than once but under ten times. The genes are TRBV5-1 and TRBJ2-1; 7 positions match TRBD2. CDR1 SGHRS and CDR2 YFSETQ come from the germline V gene. The CDR3 extends over 17 amino acids. Trimming at V came to 6 bases and at J to 2 bases, leaving 14 bases not matched to a gene. Here the CDR3 DNA reads TGCGCCAGCACCCCGCCGGGTAGGGCGGGGGCCTACAATGAGCAGTTCTTC. The encoded protein is CASTPPGRAGAYNEQFF.

The chain recombines TRBV29-1 with TRBJ2-3; 7 bases are shared with TRBD2. With 3 bases clipped from V and 0 bases from J, the junction kept 3 bases outside the gene matches. CDR3 length equals 14 residues. Germline V gene sequence: CDR1 SQVTM, CDR2 ANQGSEA. Here the CDR3 DNA reads TGCAGCGTTGAGGGAGGGTCTAGCACAGATACGCAGTATTTT. It yields the protein CSVEGGSSTDTQYF.

V usage is TRBV28 and J usage is TRBJ1-3; weak D call: TRBD1 (6 bases). The CDR3 sequence is 15 residues long. Per germline, CDR1 MDHEN and CDR2 SYDVKM. Trimming shortened V by 5 bases and J by 3 bases, and 14 bases separated the two germline ends. The CDR3 protein is CASSTPGTYGNTIYF. CDR3 in DNA: TGTGCCAGCAGTACCCCTGGGACATATGGAAACACCATATATTTT.